This T cell receptor beta chain was documented in a study of T cells in tuberculosis (dated by TCRdb to the late 2010s). Background for the entire study: To characterize T cells specific for the mycobacterial lipid antigen glucose monomycolate (GMM), the study used CD1B tetramers together with high-throughput TCR immunosequencing.

For this chain, trimming is 4 bases at the V end and 5 bases at the J end, and the number of junction bases without a gene match is 12. The CDR3 starts with the cysteine, ends with the phenylalanine, and has 16 residues. The retained sequence is limited to the CDR3, 48 bases, with the frame set at the first base. CDR1 and CDR2 (SQVTM, ANQGSEA) derive from the germline V gene. Broader findings and caveats from the paper: T cells that bind the CD1B-GMM tetramer with low affinity may have been missed by the stringent sort gate.

Turning to this clone: No much larger clone exists at a distance of one base, and base qualities are not known.

PBMC were thawed, rested overnight, stained with GMM-loaded CD1B tetramer, a Live/Dead dye and anti-CD3, and then sorted on a FACS Aria II. C32 glucose monomycolate purified from Rhodococcus equi was loaded onto CD1B tetramers. Before cryopreservation, the PBMC used for tetramer sorting had been depleted of CD14-expressing monocytes as part of a separate study. About 100,000 tetramer-negative cells were sorted from each donor and analyzed alongside the tetramer-positive cells. GMM-loaded CD1B tetramers were used to sort antigen-specific T cells from four healthy South African adults. TCR-alpha and TCR-beta chains were sequenced unpaired, so chain pairing information was not available. The immunoSEQ multiplex PCR assay was used to generate TCR libraries, with TCR-beta and/or TCR-alpha/delta assays applied to each sample. The amplified TCR libraries were sequenced on the Illumina high-throughput platform. The paper's data handling went like this. Clustering and dimensionality reduction relied on pairwise TCRdist distances among GMM-specific receptors from T cells that were either sorted ex vivo or expanded in vitro. Sequence motifs defined by gene usage and CDR3 content were tested for enrichment in tetramer-positive versus tetramer-negative populations. TCRdb retrieved this table from immuneACCESS and kept in-frame rearrangements only. Not all clones are present; in checked studies, unresolved V genes account for under half, and no reason is known for the remainder. V and J calls and clone size come straight from that table; D and trimming were deduced from the DNA. The sample yields around 60,000 clones; 81% were counted once. Of the sample, roughly 13% falls within the top ten clones.

This TCR derives from an adult woman with latent tuberculosis. The rearrangement combines TRBV29-1 with TRBJ2-2; a stretch of 8 junction bases matches TRBD2. The sequenced material came from CD1b-GMM tetramer-negative cells sorted from PBMCs. Interpreted using the paper, the cell subset or site label stands for: T cells not binding CD1B-GMM tetramer, sorted from same donor. In nucleotides, the sequence is TGCAGCGTTGGATCCGTGGTTAGCGGGGTAACCGGGGAGCTGTTTTTT. This codes for CSVGSVVSGVTGELFF.